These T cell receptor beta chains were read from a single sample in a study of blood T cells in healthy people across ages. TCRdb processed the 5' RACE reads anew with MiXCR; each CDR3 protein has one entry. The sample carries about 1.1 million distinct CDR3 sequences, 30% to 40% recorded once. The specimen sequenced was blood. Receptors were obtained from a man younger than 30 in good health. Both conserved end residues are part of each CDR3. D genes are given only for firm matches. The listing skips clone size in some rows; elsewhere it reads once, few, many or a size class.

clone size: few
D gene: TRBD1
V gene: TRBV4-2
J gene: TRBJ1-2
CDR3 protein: CASSQGQGESFNYGYTF
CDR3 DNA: TGTGCCAGCAGCCAGGGACAGGGCGAATCGTTTAACTATGGCTACACCTTC

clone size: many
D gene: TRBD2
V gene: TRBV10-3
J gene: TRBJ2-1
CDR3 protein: CAISERAGGRDEQFF
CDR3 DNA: TGTGCCATCAGTGAGCGAGCGGGGGGGCGGGATGAGCAGTTCTTC

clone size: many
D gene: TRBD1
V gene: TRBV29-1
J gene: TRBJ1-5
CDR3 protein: CSVGTGQVNQPQHF
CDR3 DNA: TGCAGCGTGGGTACGGGACAGGTCAATCAGCCCCAGCATTTT

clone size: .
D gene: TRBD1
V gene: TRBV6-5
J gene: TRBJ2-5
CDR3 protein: CASSLNSGTGINEQYF
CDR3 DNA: TGTGCCAGCAGTTTAAACTCCGGGACAGGGATCAATGAGCAGTACTTC

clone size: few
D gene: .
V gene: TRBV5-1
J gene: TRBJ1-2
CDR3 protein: CASSSGGTPNYGYTF
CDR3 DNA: TGCGCCAGCAGCTCTGGGGGGACACCGAACTATGGCTACACCTTC

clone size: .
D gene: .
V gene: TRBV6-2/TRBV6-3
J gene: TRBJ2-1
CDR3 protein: CASSYRTTWSYNEQFF
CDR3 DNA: TGTGCCAGCAGTTACCGGACGACATGGTCCTACAATGAGCAGTTCTTC

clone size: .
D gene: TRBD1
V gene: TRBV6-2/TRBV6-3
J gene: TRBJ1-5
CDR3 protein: CASSYKTGGVYEKQPQHF
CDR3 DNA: TGTGCCAGCAGTTACAAAACAGGGGGCGTCTACGAGAAACAGCCCCAGCATTTT

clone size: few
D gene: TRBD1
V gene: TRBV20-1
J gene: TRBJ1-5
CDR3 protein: CSAKDRERAQHF
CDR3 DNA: TGCAGTGCTAAGGACAGGGAGAGAGCCCAGCATTTT

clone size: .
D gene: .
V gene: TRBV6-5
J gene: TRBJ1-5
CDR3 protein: CASSQTIDGDQPQHF
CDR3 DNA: TGTGCCAGCAGTCAGACGATAGACGGAGATCAGCCCCAGCATTTT

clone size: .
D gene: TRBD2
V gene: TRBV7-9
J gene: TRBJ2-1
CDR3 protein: CASSFTSGDNEQFF
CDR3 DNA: TGTGCCAGCAGCTTCACTAGCGGGGACAATGAGCAGTTCTTC

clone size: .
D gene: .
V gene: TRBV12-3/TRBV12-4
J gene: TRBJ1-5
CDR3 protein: CASILSQNQPQHF
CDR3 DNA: TGTGCCAGCATTTTGTCCCAGAATCAGCCCCAGCATTTT

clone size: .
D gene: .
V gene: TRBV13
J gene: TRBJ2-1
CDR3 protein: CASSGREDNEQFF
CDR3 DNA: TGTGCCAGCAGCGGTCGTGAGGACAATGAGCAGTTCTTC

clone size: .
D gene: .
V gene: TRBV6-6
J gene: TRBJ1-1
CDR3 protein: CASFLSGTEAFF
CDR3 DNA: TGTGCCAGCTTCCTGAGCGGCACTGAAGCTTTCTTT

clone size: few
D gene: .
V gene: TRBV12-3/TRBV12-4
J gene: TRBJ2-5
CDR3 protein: CASSPTPQETQYF
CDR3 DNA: TGTGCCAGCAGCCCGACGCCTCAAGAGACCCAGTACTTC

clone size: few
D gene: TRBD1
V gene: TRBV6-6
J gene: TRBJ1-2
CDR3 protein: CASSRTGGASYGYTF
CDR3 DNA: TGTGCCAGCAGTCGGACAGGGGGCGCCTCCTATGGCTACACCTTC

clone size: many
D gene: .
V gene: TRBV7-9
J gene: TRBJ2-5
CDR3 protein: CASSLVEGQETQYF
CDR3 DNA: TGTGCCAGCAGCTTAGTTGAGGGTCAGGAGACCCAGTACTTC

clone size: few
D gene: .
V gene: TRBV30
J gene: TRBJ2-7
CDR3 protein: CAWKLTGGSYEQYF
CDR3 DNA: TGTGCCTGGAAACTCACGGGCGGCTCCTACGAGCAGTACTTC

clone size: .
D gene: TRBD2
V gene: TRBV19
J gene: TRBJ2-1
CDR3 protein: CASRGLAGGWSYNEQFF
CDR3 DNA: TGTGCCAGTAGGGGACTAGCGGGGGGGTGGTCCTACAATGAGCAGTTCTTC

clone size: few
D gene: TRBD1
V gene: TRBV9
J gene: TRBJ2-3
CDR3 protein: CASSERPDRGLDTQYF
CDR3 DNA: TGTGCCAGCAGCGAGCGCCCGGACAGGGGTCTAGATACGCAGTATTTT

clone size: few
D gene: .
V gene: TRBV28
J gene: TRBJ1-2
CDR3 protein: CASTLVPGGYGYTF
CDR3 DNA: TGTGCCAGCACCCTAGTACCGGGTGGCTATGGCTACACCTTC

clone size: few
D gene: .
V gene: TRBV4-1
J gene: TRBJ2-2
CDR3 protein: CASSQGGGLTGELFF
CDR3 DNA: TGCGCCAGCAGCCAAGGAGGAGGTTTGACCGGGGAGCTGTTTTTT

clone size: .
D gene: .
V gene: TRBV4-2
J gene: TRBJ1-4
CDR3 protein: CASSGAARTTNEKLFF
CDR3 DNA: TGTGCCAGCAGTGGGGCAGCACGGACAACTAATGAAAAACTGTTTTTT

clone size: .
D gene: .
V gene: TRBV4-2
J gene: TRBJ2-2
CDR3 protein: CASSPETNRNTGELFF
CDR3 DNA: TGTGCCAGCAGCCCAGAAACGAACAGGAACACCGGGGAGCTGTTTTTT

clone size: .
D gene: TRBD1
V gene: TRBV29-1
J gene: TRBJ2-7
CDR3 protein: CSVKTGSEQYF
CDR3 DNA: TGCAGCGTTAAGACAGGGAGCGAGCAGTACTTC

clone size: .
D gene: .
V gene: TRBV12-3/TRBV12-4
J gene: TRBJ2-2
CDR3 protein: CASSPGTRSNTGELFF
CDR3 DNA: TGTGCCAGCAGCCCCGGGACACGATCTAACACCGGGGAGCTGTTTTTT

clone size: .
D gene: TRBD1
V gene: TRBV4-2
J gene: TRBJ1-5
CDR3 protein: CASSHLDRGNQPQHF
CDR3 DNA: TGTGCCAGCAGCCATTTGGACAGGGGGAATCAGCCCCAGCATTTT

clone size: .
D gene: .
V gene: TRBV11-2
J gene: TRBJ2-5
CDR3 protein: CASSLTGDRETRYF
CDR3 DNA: TGTGCCAGCAGCTTAACAGGGGATCGGGAGACCCGGTACTTC

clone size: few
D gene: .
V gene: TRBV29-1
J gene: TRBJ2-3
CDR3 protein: CSVEDPGQGTDTQYF
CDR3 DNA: TGCAGCGTTGAAGATCCGGGACAAGGCACAGATACGCAGTATTTT

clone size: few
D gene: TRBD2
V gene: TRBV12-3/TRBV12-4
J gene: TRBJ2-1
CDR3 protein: CASILAGYNEQFF
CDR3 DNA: TGTGCCAGCATCCTAGCGGGATACAATGAGCAGTTCTTC

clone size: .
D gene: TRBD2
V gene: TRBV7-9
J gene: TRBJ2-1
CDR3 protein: CASSGIPAGSREEQFF
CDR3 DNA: TGTGCCAGCAGCGGAATTCCAGCGGGGTCACGCGAAGAGCAGTTCTTC

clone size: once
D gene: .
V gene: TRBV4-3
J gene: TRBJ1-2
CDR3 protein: CASSQGAAGDYGYTF
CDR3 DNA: TGCGCCAGCAGCCAAGGGGCGGCAGGGGACTATGGCTACACCTTC

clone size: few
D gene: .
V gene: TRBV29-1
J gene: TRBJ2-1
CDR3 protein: CSVEWQGPYNEQFF
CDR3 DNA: TGCAGCGTTGAATGGCAGGGACCCTACAATGAGCAGTTCTTC

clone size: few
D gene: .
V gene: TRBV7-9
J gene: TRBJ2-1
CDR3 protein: CASSSTPERSYNEQFF
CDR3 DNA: TGTGCCAGCAGCTCGACCCCAGAACGTTCCTACAATGAGCAGTTCTTC

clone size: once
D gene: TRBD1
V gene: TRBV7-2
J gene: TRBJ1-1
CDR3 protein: CASSAMTGITEAFF
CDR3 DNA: TGTGCCAGCAGCGCGATGACAGGGATCACTGAAGCTTTCTTT

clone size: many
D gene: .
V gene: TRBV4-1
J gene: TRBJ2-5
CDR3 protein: CASSQGGLETQYF
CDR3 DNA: TGCGCCAGCAGCCAAGGGGGCCTTGAGACCCAGTACTTC

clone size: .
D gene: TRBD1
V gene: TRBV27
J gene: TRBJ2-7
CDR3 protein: CASSPKQGAYEQYF
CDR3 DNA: TGTGCCAGCAGTCCAAAACAGGGGGCCTACGAGCAGTACTTC

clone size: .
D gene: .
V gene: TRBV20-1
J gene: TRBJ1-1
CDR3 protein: CSAPEKAVNTEAFF
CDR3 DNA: TGCAGTGCCCCTGAGAAGGCTGTGAACACTGAAGCTTTCTTT

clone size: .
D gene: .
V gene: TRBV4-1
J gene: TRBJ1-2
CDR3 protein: CASSQTSIANYGYTF
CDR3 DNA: TGCGCCAGCAGCCAAACCAGTATAGCTAACTATGGCTACACCTTC

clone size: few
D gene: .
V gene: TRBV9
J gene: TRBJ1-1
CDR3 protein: CASSVGLMNTEAFF
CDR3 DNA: TGTGCCAGCAGCGTAGGGTTAATGAACACTGAAGCTTTCTTT

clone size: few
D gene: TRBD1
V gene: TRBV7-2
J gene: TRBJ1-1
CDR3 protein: CASSFDRGQTEAFF
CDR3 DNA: TGTGCCAGCAGCTTCGACAGGGGGCAAACTGAAGCTTTCTTT

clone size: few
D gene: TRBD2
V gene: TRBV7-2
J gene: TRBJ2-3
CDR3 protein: CASSPSGGHSYSTDTQYF
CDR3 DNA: TGTGCCAGCAGCCCCAGCGGGGGGCACTCCTATAGCACAGATACGCAGTATTTT

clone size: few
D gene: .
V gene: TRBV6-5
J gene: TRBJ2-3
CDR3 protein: CASSYLSSADTQYF
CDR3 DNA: TGTGCCAGCAGTTACCTTTCCTCCGCAGATACGCAGTATTTT

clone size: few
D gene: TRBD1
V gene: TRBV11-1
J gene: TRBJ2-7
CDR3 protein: CASSLRGGSPYEQYF
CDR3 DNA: TGTGCCAGCAGCTTAAGAGGGGGCTCTCCCTACGAGCAGTACTTC

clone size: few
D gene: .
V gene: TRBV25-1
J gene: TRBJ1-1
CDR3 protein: CASSESSGSRTEAFF
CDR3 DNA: TGTGCCAGCAGTGAATCGTCAGGTAGTAGGACTGAAGCTTTCTTT

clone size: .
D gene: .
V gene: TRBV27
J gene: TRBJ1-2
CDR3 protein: CASSLHPTADNYGYTF
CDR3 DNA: TGTGCCAGCAGTTTACATCCGACGGCAGACAACTATGGCTACACCTTC

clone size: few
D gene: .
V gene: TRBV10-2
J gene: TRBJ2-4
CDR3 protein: CASRTGPAKNIQYF
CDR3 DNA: TGCGCCAGCAGGACGGGCCCAGCCAAAAACATTCAGTACTTC

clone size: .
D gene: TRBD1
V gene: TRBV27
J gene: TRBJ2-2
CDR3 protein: CASSRDRGNTGELFF
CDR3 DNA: TGTGCCAGCAGTAGGGACAGGGGGAACACCGGGGAGCTGTTTTTT

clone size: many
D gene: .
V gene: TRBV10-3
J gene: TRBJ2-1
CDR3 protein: CAIIDDRYNEQFF
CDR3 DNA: TGTGCCATCATCGACGACAGGTACAATGAGCAGTTCTTC

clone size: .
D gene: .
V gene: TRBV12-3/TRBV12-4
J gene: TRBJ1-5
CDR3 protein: CASSVAGDQPQHF
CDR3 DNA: TGTGCCAGCAGTGTAGCAGGGGATCAGCCCCAGCATTTT

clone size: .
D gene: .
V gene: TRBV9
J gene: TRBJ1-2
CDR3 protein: CASSVEFAAVYTF
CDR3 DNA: TGTGCCAGCAGCGTAGAATTCGCCGCGGTCTACACCTTC

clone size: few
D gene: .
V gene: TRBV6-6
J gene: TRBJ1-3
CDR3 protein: CAIQERAGSGNTIYF
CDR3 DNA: TGTGCCATCCAAGAGCGGGCTGGCTCTGGAAACACCATATATTTT

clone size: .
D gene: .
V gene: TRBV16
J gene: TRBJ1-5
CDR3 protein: CASSQSIGGRRQPQHF
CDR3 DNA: TGTGCCAGCAGCCAATCGATTGGGGGTAGGAGGCAGCCCCAGCATTTT

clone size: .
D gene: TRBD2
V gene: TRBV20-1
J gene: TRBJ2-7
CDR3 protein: CSAIGSGAGSYNEQYF
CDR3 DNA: TGCAGTGCTATCGGGAGCGGGGCCGGCTCCTACAATGAGCAGTACTTC

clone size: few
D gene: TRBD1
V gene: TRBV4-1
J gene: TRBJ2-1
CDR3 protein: CASSHENYRGTYNEQFF
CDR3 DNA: TGCGCCAGCAGCCACGAAAACTACAGGGGTACCTACAATGAGCAGTTCTTC

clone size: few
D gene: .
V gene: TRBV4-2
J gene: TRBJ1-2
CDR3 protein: CASSQVDSANYGYTF
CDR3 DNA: TGTGCCAGCAGCCAAGTTGACAGCGCTAACTATGGCTACACCTTC

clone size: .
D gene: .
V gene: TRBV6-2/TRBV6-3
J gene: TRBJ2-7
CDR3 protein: CASSYPGSTYEQYF
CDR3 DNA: TGTGCCAGCAGTTACCCCGGCAGCACCTACGAGCAGTACTTC

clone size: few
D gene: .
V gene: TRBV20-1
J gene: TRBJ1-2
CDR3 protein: CSARFRRVPYGYTF
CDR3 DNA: TGCAGTGCTAGGTTTCGGCGAGTCCCCTATGGCTACACCTTC

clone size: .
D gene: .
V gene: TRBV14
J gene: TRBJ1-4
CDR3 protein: CASSRRVTNEKLFF
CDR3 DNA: TGTGCCAGCAGCCGAAGGGTAACTAATGAAAAACTGTTTTTT

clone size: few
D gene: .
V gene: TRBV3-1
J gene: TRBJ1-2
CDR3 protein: CASSHRTHPNYGYTF
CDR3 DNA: TGTGCCAGCAGCCACCGGACGCATCCCAACTATGGCTACACCTTC